These 21 T cell receptor beta chains originate from one sample sequenced in a study of chemoradiotherapy in HPV16-positive cancers (dated by TCRdb to 2022 to 2024). Libraries came from the immunoSEQ multiplex PCR assay. TCRdb obtained this table from immuneACCESS and retained in-frame rearrangements with V and J assigned. These tables miss some clones; where compared with another copy, unresolved V genes account for less than half of the shortfall, and the remainder is unexplained. The sample table holds around 8,800 clones, of which roughly four fifths were seen once. More than 35% of the sample is taken by the ten largest. The starting material was tumor tissue, obtained from a patient who underwent chemoradiotherapy. These receptors were obtained from a human donor with HPV-associated anogenital cancer.

The V gene is TRBV9, the J gene TRBJ1-2; D possibly corresponds to TRBD1 (6 bases). Germline CDR1 and CDR2: SGDLS and YYNGEE. The CDR3 loop spans 17 amino acids. V was trimmed by 3 bases and J by 3 bases, leaving 21 bases between them. The CDR3: CASSGQPVRGSYYGYTF. The DNA for the CDR3 is TGTGCCAGCAGCGGCCAGCCCGTAAGGGGGAGTTACTATGGCTACACCTTC.

V is TRBV5-1 and J is TRBJ2-1, with D maybe TRBD2 (5 bases). Trimming took 4 bases from V and 0 from J, leaving 11 bases between them. CDR3 length equals 15 residues. Germline lookup yields CDR1 SGHRS and CDR2 YFSETQ. DNA of the CDR3: TGCGCCAGCAGCCCAGCGGAGAGCTCCTACAATGAGCAGTTCTTC. This codes for CASSPAESSYNEQFF. The complete variable domain, with remaining parts taken from reference TRBV5-1 and TRBJ2-1, reads KAGVTQTPRYLIKTRGQQVTLSCSPISGHRSVSWYQQTPGQGLQFLFEYFSETQRNKGNFPGRFSGRQFSNSRSEMNVSTLELGDSALYLCASSPAESSYNEQFFGPGTRLTVL.

V and J are TRBV4-2 and TRBJ2-7; D remains unclear. This CDR3 has 14 amino acids. Germline loops: CDR1 LGHNA, CDR2 YNFKEQ. V was pared by 4 bases and J by 2 bases, with 12 bases between. The CDR3 DNA reads TGTGCCAGCAGCCTCTGGGGTCCTCCCTACGAGCAGTACTTC. Translating gives CASSLWGPPYEQYF.

This chain connects TRBV4-3 to TRBJ1-4; D uncertain. Trimming stripped 0 bases from V and 3 bases from J, with 11 bases between. This CDR3 has 16 residues. Germline-derived CDR1 and CDR2 are LGHNA and YSLEER. The CDR3 bases are TGCGCCAGCAGCCAAGACCCGACACCGGCTAATGAAAAACTGTTTTTT. Protein sequence: CASSQDPTPANEKLFF.

This clone was found a few times. V and J are TRBV10-3 and TRBJ1-5; 8 bases agree with TRBD1. CDR3 length: 13 residues. Germline CDR1 reads ENHRY; CDR2 reads SYGVKD. Germline trimming cut 2 bases from V and 9 bases from J; bases unmatched to any gene: 3. The CDR3 loop is CAISEGQGAPQHF. Written as DNA, the CDR3 is TGTGCCATCAGTGAGGGACAGGGTGCGCCCCAGCATTTT.

This clone was recorded a few times. V gene TRBV4-3 combines with J gene TRBJ2-1; TRBD2 matches 11 bases. The CDR3 has 16 amino acids. Germline lookup yields CDR1 LGHNA and CDR2 YSLEER. V was clipped by 0 bases and J by 7 bases; unmatched bases: 5. CDR3 DNA sequence: TGCGCCAGCAGCCAAGAAGGGACTAGCGGCTGGAATGAGCAGTTCTTC. It specifies CASSQEGTSGWNEQFF.

The chain has TRBV7-2 and TRBJ2-1; TRBD2 matches 7 bases. The CDR3 is made up of 12 amino acids. With 3 bases clipped from V and 10 bases from J, the junction kept 3 bases outside the gene matches. Germline V gene data show CDR1 as SGHTA and CDR2 as FQGNSA. Written as DNA, the CDR3 is TGTGCCAGCAGCTTCCTAGCGGCAGAGCAGTTCTTC. This gives the protein CASSFLAAEQFF.

This chain links TRBV11-2 with TRBJ2-3; D possibly uses TRBD1 or TRBD2 (5 bases each). V dropped 5 bases and J dropped 1 base, with 10 bases sitting between them. Per the germline V gene, CDR1 is SGHAT and CDR2 is FQNNGV. The CDR3 consists of 14 residues. The CDR3 reads CASSARDGTDTQYF. The CDR3 DNA sequence: TGTGCCAGCAGCGCCCGGGACGGCACAGATACGCAGTATTTT.

The rearrangement links TRBV27 to TRBJ2-5, with D hard to call. Germline assignment: CDR1 MNHEY and CDR2 SMNVEV (reference sequence). This CDR3 contains 13 residues. The V and J ends lost 2 bases and 2 bases respectively, with 6 bases between them. The CDR3 nucleotides are TGTGCCAGCAGTTTACGAGAGCAAGAGACCCAGTACTTC. Protein sequence: CASSLREQETQYF.

V usage is TRBV6-5 and J usage is TRBJ1-2; D call uncertain. The CDR3 runs 13 residues. Germline CDR1 and CDR2: MNHEY and SVGAGI. Trimming left V 0 bases short and J 9 bases short, with 11 bases between. The CDR3 nucleotides are TGTGCCAGCAGTTACTCTCCCCCCGGGAGCTACACCTTC. It codes for CASSYSPPGSYTF.

The V gene is TRBV7-2, the J gene TRBJ2-1; 10 bases line up with TRBD2. This CDR3 is 16 amino acids long. In germline, CDR1 is SGHTA, CDR2 FQGNSA. Germline trimming cut 1 base from V and 6 bases from J; bases unmatched to any gene: 6. CDR3 coding DNA: TGTGCCAGCAGCTTAGTCTGGCTAGCGGGGGTCAATGAGCAGTTCTTC. This encodes CASSLVWLAGVNEQFF.

This clone was detected only a few times. The chain is built from TRBV7-9 and TRBJ1-2, with TRBD1 as a possible D gene (6 bases). This CDR3 contains 13 residues. The germline V and J ends were trimmed by 1 base and 8 bases, with 11 bases remaining between them. Germline values: CDR1 SEHNR, CDR2 FQNEAQ (reference sequence). CDR3 residues: CASSLDARGGYTF. CDR3 in DNA: TGTGCCAGCAGCTTAGATGCCAGGGGAGGCTACACCTTC.

The chain combines TRBV7-6 with TRBJ2-3; 11 bases fit TRBD2. The CDR3 length is 17 residues. V shed 1 base, J shed 2 bases, and the junction held 5 bases outside the gene matches. Germline V gives CDR1 SGHVS, CDR2 FNYEAQ. The CDR3 bases are TGTGCCAGCAGCTTAGGACTAGCGGGGAGTACCACAGATACGCAGTATTTT. It is translated as CASSLGLAGSTTDTQYF.

For this clone: An end of the junction does not agree with germline; a read error may underlie this. The chain employs TRBV7-7 and TRBJ2-3; a weak D match, TRBD2 (6 bases). CDR1 is SSHAT and CDR2 is FNYEAQ in the germline V gene (reference sequence). The CDR3 is 15 amino acids. CDR3 sequence: CASSLGQGGTDTQYF. CDR3 DNA: TGTGCTAGCAGCTTGGGGCAGGGAGGTACAGATACGCAGTATTTT.

This chain joins TRBV7-8 and TRBJ1-1, with 8 bases lining up with TRBD1. After removal of 5 bases from V and 4 bases from J, the junction contained 3 bases not matched to a gene. Germline V gene data show CDR1 as SGHVS and CDR2 as FQNEAQ. This CDR3 is built from 13 residues. The chain's CDR3 is CASSNDRGTEAFF. The CDR3 nucleotides read TGTGCCAGCAGCAACGACAGGGGCACTGAAGCTTTCTTT.

The genes are TRBV19 and TRBJ1-2; the D is unclear. CDR1 and CDR2 from the germline V gene are LNHDA and SQIVND (reference sequence). The CDR3 totals 16 residues. V lost 6 bases to trimming and J lost 3 bases, with 20 bases between them. DNA of the CDR3: TGTGCCAGTAGAACCTCCCCTCTCCCAATCGACTATGGCTACACCTTC. Translation: CASRTSPLPIDYGYTF.

This clone has a single count. The V and J genes are TRBV9 and TRBJ1-1; a possible D gene is TRBD1 (6 bases). The CDR3 has 15 amino acids. CDR1 SGDLS and CDR2 YYNGEE come from the germline V gene. Trimming removed 0 bases from V and 1 base from J, with 10 bases in between. The CDR3 DNA is TGTGCCAGCAGCGTAGCCGACAGGCCGAACACTGAAGCTTTCTTT. Its translation: CASSVADRPNTEAFF.

The chain recombines TRBV5-1 with TRBJ1-1; D is perhaps TRBD1 (5 bases). The V gene's germline CDR1 is SGHRS and CDR2 YFSETQ. V was shortened by 0 bases and J by 2 bases, with 11 bases between the two germline ends. The CDR3 contains 15 residues. The CDR3 region is CASSLGPGPNTEAFF. DNA of the CDR3: TGCGCCAGCAGCTTGGGTCCAGGGCCTAACACTGAAGCTTTCTTT.

The V and J genes are TRBV6-5 and TRBJ1-5, with D unresolved. Between the trimmed V and J ends, which lost 6 bases and 1 base, there was a span of 13 bases. The germline V gene has CDR1 MNHEY and CDR2 SVGAGI. The CDR3 is 15 amino acids. DNA of the CDR3: TGTGCCAGCAGCCTAATGGCCGGGAGCAATCAGCCCCAGCATTTT. Translating it yields CASSLMAGSNQPQHF.

The chain is built from TRBV6-5 and TRBJ2-7, with D possibly matching TRBD2 (6 bases). Germline V gene data show CDR1 as MNHEY and CDR2 as SVGAGI. This CDR3 has 15 residues. The V end was cut by 8 bases, the J end by 3 bases, with 20 bases between. CDR3 residues: CASHPRGRGNYEQYF. CDR3 sequence (DNA): TGTGCCAGCCACCCCCGAGGTCGCGGGAACTACGAGCAGTACTTC.

The rearrangement links TRBV19 to TRBJ2-5; TRBD1 aligns across 9 bases. V lost 5 bases, J lost 4 bases, and 2 bases stayed unmatched. CDR3 length: 13 amino acids. The V gene's germline CDR1 is LNHDA and CDR2 SQIVND (reference sequence). The CDR3 loop is CASSDRGTETQYF. The CDR3 DNA reads as TGTGCCAGTAGTGACAGGGGGACAGAGACCCAGTACTTC.